What follows are 5 T cell receptor beta chains derived from one specimen sequenced in a study of T cell responses to AZD1222 COVID-19 vaccine. TCRdb's table, derived via immunoSEQ multiplex PCR, lists solely in-frame clones and lacks some. Of 95,000 to 150,000 clones listed, about nine tenths are singletons. The sample consisted of peripheral blood, taken on day 0 of AZD1222 vaccination. The receptors were sampled from an adult in good health.

The V gene is TRBV28, the J gene TRBJ1-2; no clear D gene. The CDR3 loop spans 15 amino acids. CDR1 is MDHEN and CDR2 is SYDVKM in the germline V gene. Trimming took off 0 bases at V and 0 bases at J, with 8 bases between the two ends. Written as DNA, the CDR3 is TGTGCCAGCAGTTTATGGCGATCAGCTAACTATGGCTACACCTTC. Residues: CASSLWRSANYGYTF.

The gene calls are TRBV19 and TRBJ1-6; D is unclear. The V gene lost 3 bases and the J gene lost 7 bases, with 13 bases spanning the gap. The CDR3 length is 15 residues. The germline gives CDR1 LNHDA, CDR2 SQIVND (reference sequence). The CDR3 DNA reads TGTGCCAGTAGTATTCCGACAAGACCCAATTCACCCCTCCACTTT. It yields the protein CASSIPTRPNSPLHF.

The chain uses TRBV28 and TRBJ1-2; no clear D. V shed 6 bases and J shed 8 bases, with 19 bases lying between them. The CDR3 is 14 residues long. From germline, CDR1 is MDHEN and CDR2 SYDVKM. The CDR3 region has the DNA TGTGCCAGCAGGCTCGGTCGACGGTCGGAGGGCTACACCTTC. Amino acid sequence: CASRLGRRSEGYTF.

V and J are TRBV4-1 and TRBJ2-3; 9 positions agree with TRBD2. The CDR3 runs 17 residues. V dropped 1 base and J dropped 2; count of bases not matched to a gene: 7. Germline lookup yields CDR1 MGHRA and CDR2 YSYEKL. The CDR3 DNA is TGCGCCAGCAGCCAAGGGGCGGGAGGGCCCATCACAGATACGCAGTATTTT. Protein sequence: CASSQGAGGPITDTQYF.

V is TRBV7-2 and J is TRBJ2-2; D is uncertain. The V end was cut by 5 bases, the J end by 3 bases, with 4 bases between. The CDR3 contains 12 residues. Germline CDR1 and CDR2: SGHTA and FQGNSA. In nucleotides, the CDR3 is TGTGCCAGCAGCCGCTACACCGGGGAGCTGTTTTTT. It encodes CASSRYTGELFF.